The subject of this entry is one T cell receptor beta chain. There are a few counts of this clone. The clone's antigen remains unknown. Base qualities were left out, and no much larger clone turns up one base away. As encoded in the germline V gene (reference sequence), CDR1 is MNHEY while CDR2 is SMNVEV. Relative to germline, V is 5 bases shorter and J is 0 bases shorter, with 17 bases between their ends. Spanning cysteine to phenylalanine, the CDR3 consists of 17 amino acids. The only DNA kept is the CDR3, 51 bases in frame from the first base. This entry is derived from a study of blood T cell repertoires in COVID-19 (TCRdb year 2020). In terms of the full investigation: Samples covering the acute and convalescent phases of COVID-19 were provided by collaborators in the United States, Italy and Spain. A de-identified subject ID, COVID-19 status, age in years and sex were almost always included in the sample metadata. Deeply sampled blood TCRbeta repertoires from subjects exposed to, actively infected with, or recovered from COVID-19 were included in the dataset. The material from the prospective study consisted of cDNA or gDNA derived from T cells, B-cell-depleted T cells, or PBMCs. The repertoires were made available in a free public database intended to serve as a resource for research on the immune response to SARS-CoV-2. Samples were obtained from the ongoing ImmuneRACE study (first 160 participants) and from 1,254 subjects provided by 6 global collaborators. Where available, HLA class I and class II types were obtained from metadata supplied by the sample provider rather than from assay-based typing. Overall results and qualifications from the work: Clinical and demographic metadata were provided uncurated, with the amount varying by source and participant.

Another Seattle source contributed samples from volunteer blood donors who had recovered from COVID-19. Each collaborating institution followed its own protocols to collect whole blood in K2EDTA tubes. For TCRbeta analysis, collaborators shipped samples in one of three forms: frozen whole blood, isolated PBMCs, or DNA extracted from either of those sample types. TCRbeta CDR3 regions were amplified from genomic DNA using the immunoSEQ Assay, a bias-controlled multiplex PCR. As for the original processing: The number of nucleated cells in each sample was estimated by amplification of reference gene primers within the assay. To quantify the absolute abundance of each unique TCRbeta CDR3 rearrangement, sequence reads were collapsed and filtered. For each sample, productive Simpson clonality was calculated by taking the square root of Simpson's diversity index across productive rearrangements. TCRdb retrieved this table from immuneACCESS and kept in-frame rearrangements only. Not all clones are present; in checked studies, unresolved V genes account for under half, and no reason is known for the remainder. That table furnishes V, J and clone size, whereas the DNA furnished D and trimming. The sample table shows some 120,000 clones, and about four fifths are seen once. Clones ranked in the top ten supply about an eighth of the sample.

The sequence links TRBV27 to TRBJ2-1; matching of 6 bases hints at TRBD1 as the D gene. The specimen was peripheral blood. This receptor was identified in a woman aged 25 to 39 who had recovered from COVID-19. In nucleotide form, the sequence is TGTGCCAGCAGTATCCTAACAGGGCTGAGCTCCTACAATGAGCAGTTCTTC. This sequence encodes CASSILTGLSSYNEQFF.